This TCR beta chain was observed in a study of cytotoxic CD8 clonotypes in ibrutinib-treated CLL. Here immunoSEQ multiplex PCR was the method, and the copy in TCRdb shows in-frame clones only, minus some. The sample shows about 130,000 clones, 84% of them seen only once. Trimming took off 9 bases at V and 10 bases at J, with 13 bases between the two ends. The length of the CDR3 is 12 residues. The germline V gene has CDR1 SGHTA and CDR2 FQGNSA. This clone was counted a few times. This specimen was PBMCs, taken after 24 months of ibrutinib treatment. The chain links TRBV7-2 to TRBJ1-6; D unclear. The TCR was taken from a human donor with chronic lymphocytic leukemia. Here the CDR3 DNA reads TGTGCCAGTAGGACCCCCCAGTCACCCCTCCACTTT. This codes for CASRTPQSPLHF.